This TCR beta chain appears in the sequencing data of a study of T-cell reconstitution after alpha-beta-depleted transplantation in children. The library targeted TCRbeta and was prepared with unique molecular identifiers. TCRdb called the PCR reads again in MiXCR, with one record for every CDR3 protein. This table holds 700,000 to 850,000 distinct CDR3 sequences, about 15% found once. Germline CDR1 is KGHDR and CDR2 is SFDVKD. The CDR3 is made up of 13 amino acids. Losses at the gene ends were 6 bases for V and 2 bases for J; bases not matched to a gene: 2. This clonotype has more than one count but fewer than ten.

Material: PBMCs, mostly from graft donor cells, obtained 360 days after TCRalphabeta/CD19-depleted stem cell transplant. This TCR was sampled from a male patient between 10 and 17 years old who had a stem cell transplant for acute lymphoblastic leukemia, so the T cells may come from the graft donor. The chain carries TRBV24-1 and TRBJ2-5; 7 nucleotides line up with TRBD1. CDR3 sequence (DNA): TGTGCCACCAGTCCGACAGGGCAAGAGACCCAGTACTTC. Protein product: CATSPTGQETQYF.